The 2 T cell receptor beta chains below come from one sample, sequenced in a study of cytomegalovirus exposure and HLA in healthy donors. Using immunoSEQ multiplex PCR, the repertoire was profiled, and TCRdb retains in-frame clones only, with some absent. This table holds 130,000 to 150,000 clones, about 91% found once. Sequencing was performed on PBMCs. Receptor source: a woman between 18 and 30 years old in good health and CMV-seropositive.

The count of this clone is one. Other DNA variants within this sample encode the same CDR3. This sequence joins TRBV2 and TRBJ1-3, with D hard to call. Germline CDR1 and CDR2: SNHLY and FYNNEI. V lost 1 base to trimming and J lost 0 bases, with 10 bases between them. The CDR3 totals 16 residues. CDR3 sequence: CASSEGTGNSGNTIYF. The CDR3 DNA sequence: TGTGCCAGCAGTGAAGGGACTGGCAACTCTGGAAACACCATATATTTT.

The chain joins TRBV2 to TRBJ2-3; 8 bases align to TRBD1. From germline, CDR1 is SNHLY and CDR2 FYNNEI. This CDR3 comprises 15 residues. The ends lost 5 bases at V and 6 bases at J; junction bases unmatched: 10. Here the CDR3 reads CASSKDRETADTQYF. The CDR3 DNA is TGTGCCAGCAGTAAGGACAGGGAAACGGCGGATACGCAGTATTTT.